A selection of T cell receptor beta chains follows, all from one sample in a study of T cell changes during pregnancy in multiple sclerosis. TCRdb's copy holds only in-frame clones and misses some; the assay was immunoSEQ multiplex PCR. The repertoire holds around 97,000 clones, with approximately 90% as singletons. Sequencing was performed on peripheral blood, taken in the second trimester of pregnancy. The receptors here all came from a female donor in good health, enrolled as a control in a pregnancy study. Both conserved end residues are part of each CDR3. D genes are given only for firm matches. Expanded clones are given a class, and other clones once, few, many or no size at all.

CDR3 length	clone size	D gene	V gene	J gene	CDR3 DNA	CDR3 protein
15	-	-	TRBV7-6	TRBJ1-2	TGTGCCAGCAGCTTAGGACAGGAAGCTAACTATGGCTACACCTTC	CASSLGQEANYGYTF
15	-	TRBD1	TRBV2	TRBJ2-7	TGTGCCAGCAGTGCACAAGGGGCAGGGGGCTACGAGCAGTACTTC	CASSAQGAGGYEQYF
15	-	TRBD1	TRBV14	TRBJ2-1	TGTGCCAGCAGTCGCACAGGGGGCTCCTACAATGAGCAGTTCTTC	CASSRTGGSYNEQFF
15	-	-	TRBV19	TRBJ1-4	TGTGCCAGTAGTGCCTCAGGATCAACTAATGAAAAACTGTTTTTT	CASSASGSTNEKLFF
15	-	-	TRBV5-1	TRBJ2-3	TGCGCCAGCAGCTTGGGGCGGGGAAGCACAGATACGCAGTATTTT	CASSLGRGSTDTQYF
14	-	TRBD1	TRBV6-1	TRBJ1-4	TGTGCCAGCATCGAGGGACAGTTGAATGAAAAACTGTTTTTT	CASIEGQLNEKLFF
15	-	-	TRBV19	TRBJ1-1	TGTGCCAGTGTCACAGGCTCAACTGGGAACACTGAAGCTTTCTTT	CASVTGSTGNTEAFF
16	-	-	TRBV7-2	TRBJ1-4	TGTGCCAGCAGCTCCGGAGGCAGTCGAAGGAATGAAAAACTGTTTTTT	CASSSGGSRRNEKLFF
14	once	TRBD1	TRBV9	TRBJ2-7	TGTGCCAGCAGCTCAAAGGGACAGGGTTACGAGCAGTACTTC	CASSSKGQGYEQYF
14	-	TRBD2	TRBV5-1	TRBJ2-1	TGCGCCAGCAGCCTTAGGACTAGCGGGGCGGAGCAGTTCTTC	CASSLRTSGAEQFF
11	-	-	TRBV11-2	TRBJ1-2	TGTGCCAGCAGCCCAACAGGCCCTAACACCTTC	CASSPTGPNTF
14	-	-	TRBV25-1	TRBJ2-4	TGTGCCAGCAGTGAATATACCACTCATAGCATTCAGTACTTC	CASSEYTTHSIQYF
15	-	TRBD2	TRBV27	TRBJ2-2	TGTGCCAGCAAACTAGCGGGAGGGCCCACCGGGGAGCTGTTTTTT	CASKLAGGPTGELFF
15	-	-	TRBV15	TRBJ2-3	TGTGCCACCAAGGATCCGGGTACTAGCACAGATACGCAGTATTTT	CATKDPGTSTDTQYF
12	-	TRBD2	TRBV11-2	TRBJ2-5	TGTGCCAGCTGTCGGGAGGGGGAGACCCAGTACTTC	CASCREGETQYF
12	-	-	TRBV2	TRBJ2-5	TGTGCCAGCAGTGACAGTGAAGAGACCCAGTACTTC	CASSDSEETQYF
14	once	TRBD1	TRBV27	TRBJ1-2	TGTGCCAGCAGTTTACGGCAGGGGGCTTTAGGCTACACCTTC	CASSLRQGALGYTF
14	-	TRBD1	TRBV6-1	TRBJ2-7	TGTGCCAGCAGCCGGGACAGGGGGCGCGACGAGCAGTACTTC	CASSRDRGRDEQYF
17	-	-	TRBV4-1	TRBJ1-5	TGCGCCAGCAGCCAAGATGGAGGCAGAAGAAGCAATCAGCCCCAGCATTTT	CASSQDGGRRSNQPQHF
18	-	-	TRBV7-2	TRBJ2-7	TGTGCCAGCCCCCTGGCACAGGGATTTTCACTCAATTCCTACGAGCAGTACTTC	CASPLAQGFSLNSYEQYF
16	-	TRBD2	TRBV19	TRBJ2-3	TGTGCCAGTAGTATATTCACTAGCGGAAACACAGATACGCAGTATTTT	CASSIFTSGNTDTQYF
15	-	-	TRBV6-6	TRBJ1-5	TGTGCCAGCAGTTACTCGGCAGGGAACAATCAGCCCCAGCATTTT	CASSYSAGNNQPQHF
16	once	TRBD1	TRBV13	TRBJ2-6	TGTGCCAGCAGCGGGGGACAGGGATCTGGGGCCAACGTCCTGACTTTC	CASSGGQGSGANVLTF
18	-	TRBD1	TRBV7-9	TRBJ2-1	TGTGCCAGCAGCTTAGGCTCCACAGGGGTTTCATCCTACAATGAGCAGTTCTTC	CASSLGSTGVSSYNEQFF
14	-	TRBD1	TRBV4-3	TRBJ1-2	TGCGCCAGCAGCCACACTACAGGGGCCGATGGCTACACCTTC	CASSHTTGADGYTF
15	-	-	TRBV5-1	TRBJ1-1	TGCGCCAGCAGCTTTGGGAGGTCCTTGAACACTGAAGCTTTCTTT	CASSFGRSLNTEAFF
15	-	TRBD1	TRBV7-2	TRBJ1-2	TGTGCCAGCAGCACACCGCGACAGGGGTTCTATGGCTACACCTTC	CASSTPRQGFYGYTF
15	-	TRBD1	TRBV7-9	TRBJ1-1	TGTGCCAGCAGTCGACAGGGGGCGAGGAACACTGAAGCTTTCTTT	CASSRQGARNTEAFF
15	-	TRBD2	TRBV4-3	TRBJ2-3	TGCGCCAGCAGCCAAGAGCAGCGGGAGGAATATACGCAGTATTTT	CASSQEQREEYTQYF
16	-	TRBD1	TRBV5-1	TRBJ2-6	TGCGCCAGCAGCCCGGGACAGGTAACTGGGGCCAACGTCCTGACTTTC	CASSPGQVTGANVLTF
13	-	TRBD1	TRBV7-6	TRBJ2-7	TGTGCCAGCAGCTTAGCAGGGGGCGGCGAGCAGTACTTC	CASSLAGGGEQYF
13	-	-	TRBV28	TRBJ2-3	TGTGCCAGCAGTATAACAAGCACAGATACGCAGTATTTT	CASSITSTDTQYF
16	-	-	TRBV7-2	TRBJ2-7	TGTGCCAGCAGCATCGCCCGGGACTTCCCCGACTACGAGCAGTACTTC	CASSIARDFPDYEQYF
14	-	-	TRBV6-1	TRBJ2-1	TGTGCCAGTACGGTGCTAAGCTCCTACAATGAGCAGTTCTTC	CASTVLSSYNEQFF
15	-	TRBD2	TRBV10-1	TRBJ2-3	TGCGCCAGCAGCCTTAGGGTAGCGGGAGTTGATACGCAGTATTTT	CASSLRVAGVDTQYF
15	few	-	TRBV5-1	TRBJ1-1	TGCGCCAGCAGCGGCTCGGTGGGCATGAACACTGAAGCTTTCTTT	CASSGSVGMNTEAFF
15	-	-	TRBV19	TRBJ2-1	TGTGCCAGTACCAATCGGTTACTCTCCTACAATGAGCAGTTCTTC	CASTNRLLSYNEQFF
14	-	-	TRBV6-5	TRBJ1-4	TGTGCCAGCAGTTATTACGGGGATAATGAAAAACTGTTTTTT	CASSYYGDNEKLFF
15	-	-	TRBV30	TRBJ2-3	TGTGCCTGGGCCACTTTTACGGGAAACACAGATACGCAGTATTTT	CAWATFTGNTDTQYF
16	-	TRBD2	TRBV28	TRBJ2-7	TGTGCCAGCAGTGCTCCTCGACTAGCGGGGGACTACGAGCAGTACTTC	CASSAPRLAGDYEQYF
14	-	TRBD2	TRBV19	TRBJ2-7	TGTGCCACAAAGGAGAAGCGGGGGGGCTACGAGCAGTACTTC	CATKEKRGGYEQYF
13	-	-	TRBV6-5	TRBJ1-1	TGTGCCAGCAGGTCGACAGGGAACACTGAAGCTTTCTTT	CASRSTGNTEAFF
14	few	-	TRBV7-9	TRBJ1-2	TGTGCCAGCAGCTTAGAAGTGGCAGTTTATGGCTACACCTTC	CASSLEVAVYGYTF
14	-	-	TRBV18	TRBJ1-5	TGTGCCAGCTCACCGACTGATAGCAATCAGCCCCAGCATTTT	CASSPTDSNQPQHF
17	-	-	TRBV7-6	TRBJ1-3	TGTGCCAGCAGCTTAGAAGGGAGAGTAAGCTCTGGAAACACCATATATTTT	CASSLEGRVSSGNTIYF
15	-	-	TRBV7-9	TRBJ1-2	TGTGCCAGCAGCTTAAGTCCCGTAAGGCTGGGCGGCTACACCTTC	CASSLSPVRLGGYTF